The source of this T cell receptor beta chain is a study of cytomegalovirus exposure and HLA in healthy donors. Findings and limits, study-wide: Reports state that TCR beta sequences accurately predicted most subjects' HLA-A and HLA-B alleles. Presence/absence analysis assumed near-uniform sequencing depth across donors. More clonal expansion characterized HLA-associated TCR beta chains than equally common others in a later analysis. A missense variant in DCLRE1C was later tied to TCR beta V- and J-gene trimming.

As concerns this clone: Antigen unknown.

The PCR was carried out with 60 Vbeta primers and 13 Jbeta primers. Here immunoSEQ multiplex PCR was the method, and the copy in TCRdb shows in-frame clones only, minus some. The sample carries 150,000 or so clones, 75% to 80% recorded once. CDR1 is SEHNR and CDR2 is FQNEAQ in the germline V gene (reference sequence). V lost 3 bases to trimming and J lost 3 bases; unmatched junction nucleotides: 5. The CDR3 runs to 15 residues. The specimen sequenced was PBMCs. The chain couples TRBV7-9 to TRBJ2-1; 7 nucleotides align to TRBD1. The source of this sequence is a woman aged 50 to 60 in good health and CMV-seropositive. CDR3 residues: CASSFAGGGYNEQFF. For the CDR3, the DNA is TGTGCCAGCAGCTTCGCAGGGGGTGGCTACAATGAGCAGTTCTTC. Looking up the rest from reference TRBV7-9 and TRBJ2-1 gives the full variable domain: DTGVSQNPRHKITKRGQNVTFRCDPISEHNRLYWYRQTLGQGPEFLTYFQNEAQLEKSRLLSDRFSAERPKGSFSTLEIQRTEQGDSAMYLCASSFAGGGYNEQFFGPGTRLTVL.